The 2 T cell receptor beta chains presented below share a single source sample, sequenced in a study of human T cells and chemical hapten exposure (dated by TCRdb to 2020 to 2023). Library prep was done by RACE. The sequencing machine was a NextSeq 500. TCRdb reprocessing: public reads trimmed at Q25 with fastp, clones called with MiXCR, in-frame beta chains kept. Rows are unified per CDR3 protein, each entry keeping the most common DNA and genes. For this sample there are 80,000 to 100,000 distinct CDR3 sequences; under 11% appear just once. Together, the top ten hold 4.5% to 5% of the sample. The sample's time point label, in plain terms: patch test 2, 6 weeks after DPC sensitization. This specimen's treatment or condition label, interpreted: therapeutic diphenylcyclopropenone sensitization with weekly scalp DPC. This specimen consisted of whole blood, obtained in connection with sensitization to the hapten diphenylcyclopropenone (DPC). These TCRs come from a woman in her 50s with alopecia areata. Some clones in this sample may be carry-over from other donors' samples.

This clonotype was seen at least ten times. The J gene is TRBJ1-2, the V gene TRBV25-1; no reliable D call. With 7 bases removed from V and 5 bases from J, the gap between germline ends came to 17 bases. The CDR3 is made up of 14 amino acids. CDR1 and CDR2 from the germline V gene are MGHDK and SYGVNS. CDR3 in DNA: TGTGCCAGCACCTCAGACATGGCCCCTTATGGCTACACCTTC. It yields the protein CASTSDMAPYGYTF.

In this sample, this clonotype turned up many times. V gene TRBV12-3 or TRBV12-4 combines with J gene TRBJ1-1, with 8 positions matching TRBD1. The J segment lost 5 bases and the V segment lost 6 bases, leaving 5 bases of the junction unmatched. The CDR3 is 13 amino acids. The CDR3 nucleotides read TGTGCCAGCAGCACTACAGGGGGTACTGAAGCTTTCTTT. Its translation is CASSTTGGTEAFF.